This T cell receptor (beta chain) was sequenced in a study of blood T cell repertoires in COVID-19. The Seattle patients joined while their infection was active and were tracked longitudinally afterward. The table lists this clone with a few counts. Libraries were prepared by immunoSEQ multiplex PCR; TCRdb keeps only in-frame clonotypes and omits some of them. The sample includes more than 250,000 clones, about nine tenths seen only once; the top ten take approximately 6.5%. The CDR3 runs to 14 residues. Unmatched junction bases numbered 2, after V lost 3 bases and J lost 5 bases. Germline assignment: CDR1 LNHDA and CDR2 SQIVND (reference sequence).

The sequence derives from a woman aged 45-65 years with COVID-19, enrolled during active disease. The J gene is TRBJ1-5, the V gene TRBV19, with 9 bases identical to TRBD1. The specimen was peripheral blood. The CDR3 DNA reads TGTGCCAGTAGTATTCGGACAGGGGATCAGCCCCAGCATTTT. Protein sequence: CASSIRTGDQPQHF.